The present entry profiles one T cell receptor beta chain with its context. Its antigen is undetermined. This record belongs to a study of cytomegalovirus exposure and HLA in healthy donors. Study-level points and caveats: CMV serostatus alone was available as immune exposure information.

13 Jbeta primers and 60 Vbeta primers were used for the PCR. TCRdb's table, derived via immunoSEQ multiplex PCR, lists solely in-frame clones and lacks some. The sample lists about 120,000 clones; under 85% were seen once. Regarding donors, all were healthy bone marrow donors. Sequences were obtained from PBMCs. This clonotype was sampled from a male donor in good health and CMV-seropositive.

The CDR3 loop is CATPGVGETQYF. CDR3 DNA: TGTGCCACCCCAGGGGTCGGAGAGACCCAGTACTTC. The chain has TRBV5-4 and TRBJ2-5; D may be TRBD1 (6 bases). The V end lost 9 bases, the J end lost 4 bases, and 13 bases lay between the germline ends. Germline V lookup: CDR1 SGHNT, CDR2 YYREEE (reference sequence). CDR3 size: 12 residues.